This entry lists 5 T cell receptor beta chains sequenced from one sample in a study of response to subunit inactivated influenza vaccine. TCRdb processed the RT-PCR reads anew with MiXCR; each CDR3 protein has one entry. Altogether over 750,000 distinct CDR3 sequences are present, about 20% being singletons, with the ten largest covering 10%. Sample: PBMCs from blood, taken roughly 5 days after vaccination. The receptors originated from a man aged 50 to 59 who received an inactivated influenza vaccine.

The chain is built from TRBV28 and TRBJ2-7, with TRBD2 identical over 13 bases. Trimming removed 5 bases from V and 4 bases from J; junction bases left unmatched: 2. This CDR3 spans 14 amino acids. The V gene's germline CDR1 is MDHEN and CDR2 SYDVKM. CDR3 protein: CASSMTSGGYEQYF. The CDR3 DNA reads TGTGCCAGCAGTATGACTAGCGGGGGGTACGAGCAGTACTTC.

The sample holds many counts of this clonotype. The chain is built from TRBV14 and TRBJ2-3; D not resolved. Deletions cut 5 bases from V and 4 bases from J, with 7 bases between. Germline CDR1 SGHDN, CDR2 FVKESK. The CDR3 sequence is 12 residues long. CDR3: CASSIEPDTQYF. The CDR3 nucleotides read TGTGCCAGCAGCATAGAGCCAGATACGCAGTATTTT. The variable domain in full, with the rest retrieved from reference TRBV14 and TRBJ2-3, is EAGVTQFPSHSVIEKGQTVTLRCDPISGHDNLYWYRRVMGKEIKFLLHFVKESKQDESGMPNNRFLAERTGGTYSTLKVQPAELEDSGVYFCASSIEPDTQYFGPGTRLTVL.

V and J are TRBV20-1 and TRBJ1-5; 7 bases match TRBD1. Germline trimming cut 6 bases from V and 2 bases from J; bases unmatched to any gene: 7. From germline, CDR1 is DFQATT and CDR2 SNEGSKA (reference sequence). This CDR3 region has 14 residues. CDR3 protein: CSAATGMGNQPQHF. The CDR3 coding sequence is TGCAGTGCCGCGACAGGGATGGGCAATCAGCCCCAGCATTTT.

This clonotype has more than one count but fewer than ten. V is TRBV7-2 and J is TRBJ2-7; 10 bases line up with TRBD1. This CDR3 contains 15 residues. V lost 2 bases and J lost 3; bases outside the gene matches: 4. Per germline, CDR1 SGHTA and CDR2 FQGNSA. CDR3 DNA: TGTGCCAGCAGCTTATCCGGACAGGGGGTCTACGAGCAGTACTTC. Protein: CASSLSGQGVYEQYF.

The rearrangement links TRBV7-9 to TRBJ2-7; a possible D gene is TRBD2 (7 bases). Germline CDR1 and CDR2: SEHNR and FQNEAQ (reference sequence). The CDR3 is 16 residues long. Trimming took off 5 bases at V and 4 bases at J, with 21 bases between the two ends. The CDR3 loop reads CASSPEAGHRAYEQYF. The CDR3 nucleotides are TGTGCCAGCAGCCCAGAAGCGGGACACAGGGCGTACGAGCAGTACTTC.